These 25 T cell receptor beta chains originate from one sample sequenced in a study of STAT3 mutations in large granular lymphocyte leukemia. Study-wide points: In T-cell large granular lymphocyte leukemia, about half of patients showed multiple immunodominant subclonotypes.

No antigen has been identified for these receptors. TCRdb's table, derived via immunoSEQ multiplex PCR, lists solely in-frame clones and lacks some. The table lists approximately 43,000 clones, around 80% of them singletons, with less than 0.55% in the top ten. Sequencing used PBMCs. The receptor source for this set is a human donor with T large granular lymphocyte leukemia. Some clones in this sample may be carry-over from other donors' samples.

The CDR3 DNA sequence: TGTGCCAGCAGCTTCAGCGGGACCCCTTACGAGCAGTACGTC. Amino acids: CASSFSGTPYEQYV. This chain uses TRBV5-5 with TRBJ2-7; TRBD2 matches at 7 bases. Germline V CDR1 and CDR2: SGHKS, YYEKEE (reference sequence). This CDR3 is 14 amino acids long. Unmatched junction bases numbered 6, after V lost 2 bases and J lost 4 bases.

CDR3 residues: CASSVTGDGYTF. The CDR3 nucleotides are TGTGCCAGCTCAGTGACAGGAGACGGCTACACCTTC. The chain links TRBV18 to TRBJ1-2; tentative D call: TRBD1 (6 bases). Germline CDR1 reads KGHSH; CDR2 reads LQKENI. The CDR3 has 12 amino acids. The V end was cut by 5 bases, the J end by 8 bases, with 12 bases between.

This clone has just one count. The J gene is TRBJ1-6, the V gene TRBV25-1, with 7 bases lining up with TRBD1. This CDR3 contains 14 residues. The ends lost 7 bases at V and 8 bases at J; junction bases unmatched: 8. From germline, CDR1 is MGHDK and CDR2 SYGVNS. The CDR3 DNA follows: TGTGCCAGCAATTCCGGGACAGCCTATTCACCCCTCCACTTT. The encoded protein is CASNSGTAYSPLHF. Drawing the rest from reference TRBV25-1 and TRBJ1-6, the complete variable domain is EADIYQTPRYLVIGTGKKITLECSQTMGHDKMYWYQQDPGMELHLIHYSYGVNSTEKGDLSSESTVSRIRTEHFPLTLESARPSHTSQYLCASNSGTAYSPLHFGNGTRLTVT.

V usage is TRBV4-3 and J usage is TRBJ1-5; D gene unclear. CDR3 length: 16 residues. V lost 0 bases, J lost 2 bases, and 11 bases lay in between. Germline CDR1 and CDR2: LGHNA and YSLEER. The CDR3 sequence: CASSQDRQLGNQPQHF. CDR3 DNA: TGCGCCAGCAGCCAAGATCGACAACTGGGCAATCAGCCCCAGCATTTT.

This clone was detected a few times. The chain combines TRBV19 with TRBJ2-1, with TRBD2 matching over 10 bases. In germline, CDR1 is LNHDA, CDR2 SQIVND (reference sequence). With V trimmed by 3 bases and J by 3 bases, 5 bases remained unmatched. This CDR3 contains 16 residues. This CDR3 is CASSMASGGVYNEQFF. The DNA of the CDR3 is TGTGCCAGTAGTATGGCTAGCGGGGGAGTCTACAATGAGCAGTTCTTC.

V is TRBV19 and J is TRBJ1-4, with 10 bases identical to TRBD1. Germline V gene sequence: CDR1 LNHDA, CDR2 SQIVND (reference sequence). This CDR3 spans 14 amino acids. V shed 5 bases and J 7 bases; nucleotides not matched to a gene: 4. The CDR3 region has the DNA TGTGCCAGTAGTCCGGGACAGGGGTTTGAAAAACTGTTTTTT. Its protein is CASSPGQGFEKLFF.

The chain couples TRBV5-1 to TRBJ1-5; a possible D gene is TRBD1 (6 bases). CDR3 length: 15 amino acids. The germline V gene encodes CDR1 SGHRS and CDR2 YFSETQ. Between the trimmed V and J ends, which lost 0 bases and 8 bases, there was a span of 15 bases. This chain's CDR3 is CASSLGSGAREPQHF. CDR3 DNA: TGCGCCAGCAGCTTGGGGTCAGGGGCCAGAGAGCCCCAGCATTTT.

This clone occurred a few times. The rearrangement joins TRBV11-2 to TRBJ2-5, with 7 positions matching TRBD1. Germline V gives CDR1 SGHAT, CDR2 FQNNGV. V gave up 5 bases and J gave up 5 bases; unmatched junction bases: 8. The CDR3 spans 14 residues. DNA of the CDR3: TGTGCCAGCAGCACTAGACAGGGAAGGGAGACCCAGTACTTC. Amino acids: CASSTRQGRETQYF.

The chain recombines TRBV7-8 with TRBJ2-1; D is unresolved. CDR1 is SGHVS and CDR2 is FQNEAQ in the germline V gene. This CDR3 region has 12 residues. V was shortened by 4 bases and J by 9 bases, with 10 bases between the two germline ends. CDR3 residues: CASSSSKLEQFF. DNA for the CDR3: TGTGCCAGCAGCTCCTCAAAACTTGAGCAGTTCTTC.

This rearrangement joins TRBV15 to TRBJ1-6; the match to TRBD1 covers 9 bases. CDR3 length: 17 residues. The germline CDR1 and CDR2 sequences are LNHNV and YYDKDF (reference sequence). V was clipped by 1 base and J by 8 bases; unmatched bases: 9. CDR3 amino acids: CATSRGAFTGGYSPLHF. The CDR3 DNA follows: TGTGCCACCAGCAGAGGAGCTTTTACAGGGGGCTATTCACCCCTCCACTTT.

The CDR3 DNA reads as TGCGCCAGCAGCCGTACCATGAGCTCCGGGGCCAACGTCCTGACTTTC. Residues: CASSRTMSSGANVLTF. The V gene is TRBV4-3, the J gene TRBJ2-6; the D is unclear. Trimming pared 4 bases from V and 4 bases from J, leaving 14 bases between. Germline lookup yields CDR1 LGHNA and CDR2 YSLEER. The CDR3 totals 16 residues.

The chain combines TRBV5-4 with TRBJ2-2, with 7 bases aligning to TRBD1. The V segment lost 9 bases and the J segment 1 base; nucleotides outside the gene matches: 9. Germline V gene sequence: CDR1 SGHNT, CDR2 YYREEE (reference sequence). The CDR3 is made up of 15 amino acids. The DNA for the CDR3 is TGTGCCACCAGGATATGGACAGGGAACACCGGGGAGCTGTTTTTT. Translated: CATRIWTGNTGELFF.

This clone was recorded only once. The V call is TRBV29-1, the J call TRBJ1-1; D call uncertain. The V gene's germline CDR1 is SQVTM and CDR2 ANQGSEA. Trimming stripped 7 bases from V and 1 base from J, with 10 bases between. The CDR3 loop spans 12 amino acids. The CDR3 is CSAKGPNTEAFF. CDR3 DNA: TGCAGCGCGAAGGGCCCGAACACTGAAGCTTTCTTT.

The V call is TRBV5-1, the J call TRBJ2-1; D gene uncertain. Per germline, CDR1 SGHRS and CDR2 YFSETQ. This CDR3 contains 15 residues. Trimming took off 1 base at V and 3 bases at J, with 11 bases between the two ends. The CDR3 reads CASSLIAELYNEQFF. The CDR3 DNA reads as TGCGCCAGCAGCTTGATCGCGGAGCTCTACAATGAGCAGTTCTTC.

The CDR3 DNA follows: TGCGCCAGCAGCTTGGCCGGCTCAGTCCACAATGAGCAGTTCTTC. This codes for CASSLAGSVHNEQFF. The chain joins TRBV5-1 to TRBJ2-1; the D is unclear. This CDR3 comprises 15 residues. Germline V gives CDR1 SGHRS, CDR2 YFSETQ. Trimming cost V 0 bases and J 5 bases, with 12 bases left between them.

This clone has only a few counts. This chain uses TRBV6-5 with TRBJ1-2, with 10 bases fitting TRBD1. The CDR3 consists of 15 residues. Germline assignment: CDR1 MNHEY and CDR2 SVGAGI. After removal of 5 bases from V and 0 bases from J, the junction contained 3 bases not matched to a gene. CDR3: CASSAGTGANYGYTF. For the CDR3, the DNA is TGTGCCAGCAGTGCCGGGACAGGGGCTAACTATGGCTACACCTTC.

This sequence joins TRBV2 and TRBJ2-7; tentative D call: TRBD2 (5 bases). V shed 5 bases and J shed 5 bases, with 13 bases lying between them. CDR1 SNHLY and CDR2 FYNNEI come from the germline V gene. CDR3 size: 13 residues. This CDR3 reads CASSLRRGNEQYV. In DNA, the CDR3 is TGTGCCAGCAGTCTACGTAGAGGGAACGAGCAGTACGTC.

With regard to this clone: The same CDR3 also results from other DNA sequences found in this sample. The rearrangement joins TRBV7-8 to TRBJ1-1; D gene ambiguous. Trimming left V 1 base short and J 5 bases short, with 5 bases between. This CDR3 is built from 12 residues. The germline CDR1 and CDR2 sequences are SGHVS and FQNEAQ. The CDR3 protein is CASSLGETEAFF. The CDR3 DNA follows: TGTGCCAGCAGCTTAGGTGAAACTGAAGCTTTCTTT. The variable domain in full, completed from reference TRBV7-8 and TRBJ1-1, reads GAGVSQSPRYKVAKRGQDVALRCDPISGHVSLFWYQQALGQGPEFLTYFQNEAQLDKSGLPSDRFFAERPEGSVSTLKIQRTQQEDSAVYLCASSLGETEAFFGQGTRLTVV.

V is TRBV6-1 and J is TRBJ1-2, with D unclear. Trimming removed 7 bases from V and 8 bases from J, with 5 bases in between. From germline, CDR1 is MNHNS and CDR2 SASEGT. CDR3 length: 9 residues. The DNA for the CDR3 is TGTGCCAGCACCGGGGGCTACACCTTC. This encodes CASTGGYTF.

This chain links TRBV7-9 with TRBJ1-1, with a weak D call TRBD1 (5 bases). CDR1 and CDR2 (germline): SEHNR, FQNEAQ (reference sequence). The CDR3 is 14 amino acids. The ends were cut back, 5 bases at V and 5 bases at J, with 15 bases in the middle. CDR3 DNA: TGTGCCAGCAGCGCGGGGCTTGGCGGGACTGAAGCTTTCTTT. This encodes CASSAGLGGTEAFF.

The sample holds a few counts of this clone. This chain links TRBV27 with TRBJ2-5; D is perhaps TRBD1 or TRBD2 (5 bases each). The CDR3 loop spans 13 amino acids. Trimming pared 8 bases from V and 7 bases from J, leaving 17 bases between. Germline CDR1 MNHEY, CDR2 SMNVEV (reference sequence). CDR3 DNA: TGTGCCAGCTCGGGTGGGGGACCTGGGACCCAGTACTTC. Translation: CASSGGGPGTQYF.

This chain joins TRBV25-1 and TRBJ1-3; D not resolved. Germline CDR1 is MGHDK and CDR2 is SYGVNS. Trimming took 5 bases from V and 0 from J, leaving 5 bases between them. The CDR3 spans 13 residues. In nucleotides, the CDR3 is TGTGCCAGCAGTACCTACTCTGGAAACACCATATATTTT. This translates into CASSTYSGNTIYF.

The chain carries TRBV18 and TRBJ2-7; the D gene is possibly TRBD2 (5 bases). V gave up 4 bases and J gave up 1 base, with 11 bases separating them. The CDR3 length is 14 residues. CDR1 and CDR2 (germline): KGHSH, LQKENI. The CDR3: CASSQGVGSYEQYV. DNA of the CDR3: TGTGCCAGCTCACAGGGAGTAGGTTCCTACGAGCAGTACGTC.

The chain couples TRBV9 to TRBJ2-2; 14 bases line up with TRBD2. Trimming took 4 bases from V and 12 from J; bases not matched to a gene: 5. The CDR3 contains 14 residues. Germline lookup yields CDR1 SGDLS and CDR2 YYNGEE. In DNA form, the CDR3 reads TGTGCCAGCAGCTCGGGACTAGCGGGGGCTCAGCTGTTTTTT. This translates into CASSSGLAGAQLFF. Filled out from reference TRBV9 and TRBJ2-2, the complete variable domain reads DSGVTQTPKHLITATGQRVTLRCSPRSGDLSVYWYQQSLDQGLQFLIQYYNGEERAKGNILERFSAQQFPDLHSELNLSSLELGDSALYFCASSSGLAGAQLFFGEGSRLTVL.

The rearrangement joins TRBV6-1 to TRBJ2-5; D not resolved. The CDR3 covers 10 residues. Germline lookup yields CDR1 MNHNS and CDR2 SASEGT. Trimming took 6 bases from V and 1 from J, leaving 0 bases between them. The CDR3 nucleotides read TGTGCCAGCAGCCAAGAGACCCAGTACTTC. Protein product: CASSQETQYF.